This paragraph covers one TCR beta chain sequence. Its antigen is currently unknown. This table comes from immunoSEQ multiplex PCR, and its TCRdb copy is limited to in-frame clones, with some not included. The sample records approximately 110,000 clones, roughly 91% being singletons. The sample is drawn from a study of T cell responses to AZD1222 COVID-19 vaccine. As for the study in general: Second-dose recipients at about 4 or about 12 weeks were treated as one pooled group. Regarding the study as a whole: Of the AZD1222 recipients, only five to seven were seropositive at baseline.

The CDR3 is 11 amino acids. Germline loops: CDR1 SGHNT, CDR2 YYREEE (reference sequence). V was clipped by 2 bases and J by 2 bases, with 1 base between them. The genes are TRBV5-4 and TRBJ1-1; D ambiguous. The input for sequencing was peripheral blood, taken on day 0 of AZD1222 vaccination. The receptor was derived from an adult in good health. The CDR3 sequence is CASSFNTEAFF. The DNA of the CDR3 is TGTGCCAGCAGCTTCAACACTGAAGCTTTCTTT.